The subject of this entry is one TCR beta chain. The antigen is undetermined. Per germline, CDR1 SGHAT and CDR2 FQNNGV. V lost 1 base, J lost 6 bases, and 15 bases lay in between. The CDR3 extends over 15 amino acids. Repertoires were sampled repeatedly during chemoradiotherapy. This entry belongs to a study of chemoradiotherapy in HPV16-positive cancers. Study conclusions and caveats: The functional HPV-specific definition rests on just a couple of HPV16-positive patients. In HPV16-positive patients, HPV-responsive T-cell expansion tracked better recurrence-free survival.

The protocol was immunoSEQ multiplex PCR, while the TCRdb copy is restricted to in-frame clones and leaves out a portion. The sample lists roughly 12,000 clones; around two thirds were seen once. The receptor was isolated from a human donor with HPV-associated anogenital cancer. The chain recombines TRBV11-2 with TRBJ1-2; the D is unclear. Collection of the sample occurred from a patient who underwent chemoradiotherapy. CDR3 coding DNA: TGTGCCAGCAGCTTAGCGGCCACAAGGAGGCATGGCTACACCTTC. Amino acid sequence: CASSLAATRRHGYTF.